One sample yielded the 4 T cell receptor beta chains listed below, sequenced in a study of CD8+CD57+ T cells in acquired aplastic anemia. Genomic DNA provided the template from which TCR beta VDJ and CDR3 profiles were obtained. TCRdb independently ran MiXCR on the reads; one entry per CDR3 protein. The repertoire includes some 48,000 distinct CDR3 sequences, around 73% of them detected once, and less than 40% sits in the top ten. Sequences were obtained from sorted CD4+, CD8+, or CD8+CD57+ T cells (not recorded which) from PBMCs. The receptors were gathered from a human donor in good health, serving as a control.

The chain carries TRBV2 and TRBJ1-3; D remains ambiguous. Trimming pared 4 bases from V and 3 bases from J, leaving 10 bases between. The CDR3 sequence is 14 residues long. Germline CDR1 and CDR2: SNHLY and FYNNEI. CDR3 in DNA: TGTGCCAGCAGTGCCAGCCAGGTTGGAAACACCATATATTTT. Translation: CASSASQVGNTIYF.

This chain joins TRBV10-3 and TRBJ2-5, with TRBD1 matching over 7 bases. The CDR3 contains 14 residues. Losses at the gene ends were 5 bases for V and 3 bases for J; bases not matched to a gene: 6. Germline CDR1 is ENHRY and CDR2 is SYGVKD. The DNA of the CDR3 is TGTGCCATCAGTTCAAACGACAGGGAAGAGACCCAGTACTTC. Its protein product is CAISSNDREETQYF.

The rearrangement joins TRBV29-1 to TRBJ1-5; TRBD1 is a possible D gene (6 bases). This CDR3 is 14 amino acids long. Per the germline V gene, CDR1 is SQVTM and CDR2 is ANQGSEA. Trimming stripped 4 bases from V and 2 bases from J, with 12 bases between. The CDR3 region is CSVAMAGGNQPQHF. CDR3 coding DNA: TGCAGCGTTGCCATGGCAGGGGGCAATCAGCCCCAGCATTTT.

The V gene is TRBV6-1, the J gene TRBJ2-3; no clear D gene. The CDR3 has 11 residues. Germline-derived CDR1 and CDR2 are MNHNS and SASEGT. Trimming left V 7 bases short and J 7 bases short, with 9 bases between. CDR3 bases: TGTGCCAGCATGGAGCTCAATACGCAGTATTTT. Translation gives CASMELNTQYF.